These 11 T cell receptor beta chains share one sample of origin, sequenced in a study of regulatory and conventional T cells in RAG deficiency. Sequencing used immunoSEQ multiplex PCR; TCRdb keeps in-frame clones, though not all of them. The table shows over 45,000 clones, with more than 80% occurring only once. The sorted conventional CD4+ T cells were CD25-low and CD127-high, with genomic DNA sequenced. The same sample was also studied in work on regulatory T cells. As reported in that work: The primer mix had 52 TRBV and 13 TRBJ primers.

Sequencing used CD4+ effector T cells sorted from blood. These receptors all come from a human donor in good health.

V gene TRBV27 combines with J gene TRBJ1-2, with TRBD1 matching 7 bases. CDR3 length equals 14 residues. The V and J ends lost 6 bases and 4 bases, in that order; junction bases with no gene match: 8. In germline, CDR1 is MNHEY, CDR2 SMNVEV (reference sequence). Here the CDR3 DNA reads TGTGCCAGCAGGATGCGGACAGGACCCTATGGCTACACCTTC. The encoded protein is CASRMRTGPYGYTF.

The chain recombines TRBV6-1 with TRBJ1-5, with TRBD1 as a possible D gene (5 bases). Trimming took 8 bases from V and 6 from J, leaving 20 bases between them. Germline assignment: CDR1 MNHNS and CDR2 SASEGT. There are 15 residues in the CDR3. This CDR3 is CASRQTGGGVQPQHF. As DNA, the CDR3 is TGTGCCAGCCGCCAAACTGGGGGAGGGGTTCAGCCCCAGCATTTT.

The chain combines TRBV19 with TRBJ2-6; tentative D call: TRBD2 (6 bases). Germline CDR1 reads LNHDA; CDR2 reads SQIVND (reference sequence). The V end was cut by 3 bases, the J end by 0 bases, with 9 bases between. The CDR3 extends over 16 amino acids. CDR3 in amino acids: CASSISGASGANVLTF. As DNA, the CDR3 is TGTGCCAGTAGTATTTCGGGAGCCTCTGGGGCCAACGTCCTGACTTTC.

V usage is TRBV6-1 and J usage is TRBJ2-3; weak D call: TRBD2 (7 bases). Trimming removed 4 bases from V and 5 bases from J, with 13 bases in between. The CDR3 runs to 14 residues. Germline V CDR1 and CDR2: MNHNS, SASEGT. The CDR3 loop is CASSVGGRRDTQYF. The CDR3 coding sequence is TGTGCCAGCAGTGTGGGGGGGCGGAGAGATACGCAGTATTTT.

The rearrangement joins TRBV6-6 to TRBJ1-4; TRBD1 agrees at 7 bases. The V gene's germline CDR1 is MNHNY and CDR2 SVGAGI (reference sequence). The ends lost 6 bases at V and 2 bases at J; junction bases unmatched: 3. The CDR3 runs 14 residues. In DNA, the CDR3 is TGTGCCAGCAGCCAGGGACAGACTAATGAAAAACTGTTTTTT. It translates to CASSQGQTNEKLFF.

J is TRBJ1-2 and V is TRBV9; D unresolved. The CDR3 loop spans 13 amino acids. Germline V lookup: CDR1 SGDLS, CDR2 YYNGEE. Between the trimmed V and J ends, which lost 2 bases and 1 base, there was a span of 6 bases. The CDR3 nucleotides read TGTGCCAGCAGCGTGGCGGTTAACTATGGCTACACCTTC. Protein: CASSVAVNYGYTF.

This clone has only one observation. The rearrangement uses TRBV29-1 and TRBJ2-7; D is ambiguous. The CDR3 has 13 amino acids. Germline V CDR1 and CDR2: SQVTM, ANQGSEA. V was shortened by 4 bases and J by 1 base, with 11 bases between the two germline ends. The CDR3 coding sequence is TGCAGCGTTGTCTGGGGATCATCCTACGAGCAGTACTTC. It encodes CSVVWGSSYEQYF.

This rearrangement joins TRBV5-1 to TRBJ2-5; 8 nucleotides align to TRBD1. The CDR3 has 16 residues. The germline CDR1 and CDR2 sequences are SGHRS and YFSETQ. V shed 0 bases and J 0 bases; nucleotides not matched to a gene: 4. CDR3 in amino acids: CASSLAGQAHQETQYF. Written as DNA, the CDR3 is TGCGCCAGCAGCTTGGCGGGACAGGCGCACCAAGAGACCCAGTACTTC.

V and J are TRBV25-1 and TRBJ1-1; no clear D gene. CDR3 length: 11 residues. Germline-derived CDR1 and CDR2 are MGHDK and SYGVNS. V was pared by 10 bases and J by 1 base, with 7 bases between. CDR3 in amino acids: CATRRNTEAFF. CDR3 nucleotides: TGTGCCACCCGGAGGAACACTGAAGCTTTCTTT.

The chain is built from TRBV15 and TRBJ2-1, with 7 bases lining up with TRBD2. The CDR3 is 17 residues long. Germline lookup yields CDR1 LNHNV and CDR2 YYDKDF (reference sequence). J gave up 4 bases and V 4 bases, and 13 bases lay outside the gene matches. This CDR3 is CATSTAGTTSWYNEQFF. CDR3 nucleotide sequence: TGTGCCACCAGCACCGCTGGGACTACCAGTTGGTACAATGAGCAGTTCTTC.

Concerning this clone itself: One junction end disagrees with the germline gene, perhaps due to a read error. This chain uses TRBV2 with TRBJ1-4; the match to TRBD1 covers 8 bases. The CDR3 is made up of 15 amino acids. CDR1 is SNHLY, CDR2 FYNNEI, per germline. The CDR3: CAGRGRDRKNEKLFF. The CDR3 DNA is TGTGCCGGCAGGGGCAGGGACAGGAAAAATGAAAAACTGTTTTTT.